A selection of T cell receptor beta chains follows, all from one sample in a study of blood T cell repertoires in COVID-19. Sequenced by immunoSEQ multiplex PCR; TCRdb stores in-frame clones only, minus some. The sample has approximately 110,000 clones, roughly 85% seen once. The sequencing input was peripheral blood. The source of these receptors is an elderly woman with COVID-19, enrolled during active disease. Each CDR3 is given with its conserved first and last residue. A D gene is named only where the DNA matches it firmly. Clone size is not always given. Where it is, it says once, few, many or a class for expanded clones.

>.|.|TRBJ1-1|TRBV7-2
TGTGCCAGCAGCGTCGGAGGTATGAACACTGAAGCTTTCTTT
CASSVGGMNTEAFF
>.|.|TRBJ1-2|TRBV2
TGTGCCAGCAGTGAAATTAACAGGGTGGGCTACACCTTC
CASSEINRVGYTF
>TRBD2|.|TRBJ2-7|TRBV3-1/TRBV3-2
TGTGCCAGCAGCCAAGAGCACCAACTAGCGGGATACTCCTACGAGCAGTACTTC
CASSQEHQLAGYSYEQYF
>.|few|TRBJ2-7|TRBV6-6
TGTGCCAGCAGTCGAACTACGGGACACAGCTCCTACGAGCAGTACTTC
CASSRTTGHSSYEQYF
>.|few|TRBJ1-3|TRBV10-3
TGTGCCATCAGTGACTCCAGGGTCAATTCGGGAAACACCATATATTTT
CAISDSRVNSGNTIYF
>.|.|TRBJ2-5|TRBV18
TGTGCCAGCTCACCAGGAGACAGGTGGGAGACCCAGTACTTC
CASSPGDRWETQYF
>TRBD1|.|TRBJ1-6|TRBV5-1
TGCGCCAGCAGTGCCGACAGGGGCAATTCACCCCTCCACTTT
CASSADRGNSPLHF
>.|.|TRBJ1-3|TRBV11-2
TGTGCCAGCAGCAGCAGGGGAGCTGGAAACACCATATATTTT
CASSSRGAGNTIYF
>TRBD1|.|TRBJ1-5|TRBV18
TGTGCCAGCTCACCAGGACTGGGACAGAATCAGCCCCAGCATTTT
CASSPGLGQNQPQHF
>.|.|TRBJ1-4|TRBV29-1
TGCAGCGGGCAGCGGTCCGTTAATGAAAAACTGTTTTTT
CSGQRSVNEKLFF
>.|.|TRBJ2-7|TRBV2
TGTGCCAGCAGTTTAATAGTAGTCCACGAGCAGTACTTC
CASSLIVVHEQYF
>.|.|TRBJ1-1|TRBV6-5
TGTGCCAGCAAGGCAGGGTGGACTGAAGCTTTCTTT
CASKAGWTEAFF
>TRBD2|.|TRBJ2-1|TRBV30
TGTGCCTGGGGGACTATTCTGAGCTCCTACAATGAGCAGTTCTTC
CAWGTILSSYNEQFF
>TRBD1|.|TRBJ1-2|TRBV7-9
TGTGCCAGCAACTTAGCAGGAGGGGGCGGTGTTGGCTATGGCTACACCTTC
CASNLAGGGGVGYGYTF
>.|.|TRBJ2-1|TRBV6-5
TGTGCCACCTTAGCGGACTCCTACAATGAGCAGTTCTTC
CATLADSYNEQFF
>.|.|TRBJ1-6|TRBV19
TGTGCCAGTAGTAGTTCGTCCGGTTTTAATTCACCCCTCCACTTT
CASSSSSGFNSPLHF
>.|once|TRBJ2-3|TRBV27
TGTGCCAGCAGTTCTCCGCGGCGCCCAGATACGCAGTATTTT
CASSSPRRPDTQYF
>.|.|TRBJ2-3|TRBV24-1
TGTGCCACCCAACAGGGAAAAGATACGCAGTATTTT
CATQQGKDTQYF
>TRBD1|.|TRBJ1-1|TRBV6-5
TGTGCCAGCTTTGACAGGGTTGAGAACACTGAAGCTTTCTTT
CASFDRVENTEAFF
>.|.|TRBJ2-3|TRBV29-1
TGCAGCGTTGATTACAGGGGCACAGATACGCAGTATTTT
CSVDYRGTDTQYF
>TRBD1|.|TRBJ1-2|TRBV6-5
TGTGCCAGCAGCAGTCCGACAGGGCCCTATGGCTACACCTTC
CASSSPTGPYGYTF
>.|.|TRBJ2-3|TRBV3-1/TRBV3-2
TGTGCCAGCAGCCAAACGAGCGGACCCACAGATACGCAGTATTTT
CASSQTSGPTDTQYF
>.|.|TRBJ2-2|TRBV18
TGTGCCAGCTCACCCGGACAGCCAAACACCGGGGAGCTGTTTTTT
CASSPGQPNTGELFF
>TRBD1|.|TRBJ1-1|TRBV18
TGTGCCAGCTCACCACCGACAGGGAAGGACGCTGAAGCTTTCTTT
CASSPPTGKDAEAFF
>.|.|TRBJ2-1|TRBV3-1/TRBV3-2
TGTGCCAGCAGCCCAGGGTGGGACACATACAATGAGCAGTTCTTC
CASSPGWDTYNEQFF
>TRBD1|few|TRBJ2-5|TRBV9
TGTGCCAGCAGTCCCCGATCGGGACAGGGCCGAGAGACCCAGTACTTC
CASSPRSGQGRETQYF
>TRBD1|.|TRBJ1-6|TRBV2
TGTGCCAGCAGGGAAGGGACAGCCCTTTCACCCCTCCACTTT
CASREGTALSPLHF
>.|.|TRBJ2-1|TRBV6-5
TGTGCCAGCAGTTACTTATCTCGGGATGAGCAGTTCTTC
CASSYLSRDEQFF
>.|.|TRBJ2-3|TRBV11-2
TGTGCCAGCAGCTCTCGCCCACTAGCAGGCACAGATACGCAGTATTTT
CASSSRPLAGTDTQYF
>.|once|TRBJ1-1|TRBV5-6
TGTGCCAGCAGCTCATATATAACAGGAGACCCCGAAGCTTTCTTT
CASSSYITGDPEAFF
>.|.|TRBJ1-3|TRBV6-5
TGTGCCAGCCGCCCGGGGGTGTCCGGAAACACCATATATTTT
CASRPGVSGNTIYF
>.|once|TRBJ1-2|TRBV28
TGTGCCAGCAGTCCCACGGGGGGGCGAGGGTATGGCTACACCTTC
CASSPTGGRGYGYTF
>TRBD1|.|TRBJ2-1|TRBV15
TGTGCCACCAGCAGAAAAGACAGGGGGGATAGGAATGAGCAGTTCTTC
CATSRKDRGDRNEQFF
>TRBD1|once|TRBJ2-4|TRBV28
TGTGCCAGCAGTCCCCCAGGGGACAGGGTTAGATACATTCAGTACTTC
CASSPPGDRVRYIQYF
>.|.|TRBJ2-1|TRBV13
TGTGCCAGCAGCATCAGGGTCCTCGTAGGGCAGTTCTTC
CASSIRVLVGQFF
>.|once|TRBJ1-3|TRBV7-8
TGTGCCAGCAGCCTCTCCGGGGGGGATTGGGACACCATATATTTT
CASSLSGGDWDTIYF
>.|.|TRBJ2-5|TRBV10-3
TGTGCCATCAGTGAGTCGGCAGGGGAGTACGAGACCCAGTACTTC
CAISESAGEYETQYF
>.|.|TRBJ1-4|TRBV5-5
TGTGCCAGCAGCTATCCAGGGCGAAAAGAAAAACTGTTTTTT
CASSYPGRKEKLFF
>.|.|TRBJ1-6|TRBV7-2
TGTGCCAGCAGCTTAGCACAGCCAAGCTCCTATAATTCACCCCTCCACTTT
CASSLAQPSSYNSPLHF
>TRBD2|.|TRBJ2-1|TRBV7-9
TGTGCCAGCAGCTTAGGGGCACTAGCGGGAGTCTACAATGAGCAGTTCTTC
CASSLGALAGVYNEQFF
>TRBD1|.|TRBJ1-1|TRBV5-4
TGTGCCAGCAGCCCAATACAGGGGGCGAGCACTGAAGCTTTCTTT
CASSPIQGASTEAFF
>TRBD2|.|TRBJ2-3|TRBV2
TGTGCCAGCAGTGAAGCTGCGGGAGTTACCACAGATACGCAGTATTTT
CASSEAAGVTTDTQYF
>.|.|TRBJ2-5|TRBV4-3
TGCGCCAGCAGCCATTGGGACTTCCAAGAGACCCAGTACTTC
CASSHWDFQETQYF
>.|.|TRBJ1-2|TRBV7-2
TGTGCCAGCAGCTTATCGGCGGACTATGGCTACACCTTC
CASSLSADYGYTF
>TRBD1|once|TRBJ1-5|TRBV28
TGTGCCAGCAGTTCCCTAGGACAGGGGCAATATCAGCCCCAGCATTTT
CASSSLGQGQYQPQHF
>.|.|TRBJ2-5|TRBV15
TGTGCCACCAGCAGAGATGGGCAGGGTTTCGAGACCCAGTACTTC
CATSRDGQGFETQYF
>TRBD2|.|TRBJ2-7|TRBV7-9
TGTGCCAGCAGCCCATATAGCGGGAGAGACGAGCAGTACTTC
CASSPYSGRDEQYF
>.|.|TRBJ2-7|TRBV6-6
TGTGCCAGCAGCCGGGGACACGCGAGCTCCTACGAGCAGTACTTC
CASSRGHASSYEQYF
>.|few|TRBJ2-7|TRBV11-2
TGTGCCAGCAGTTGGGCGAAGGGGGCCTACGAGCAGTACTTC
CASSWAKGAYEQYF